This T cell receptor (beta chain) emerged from a study of neurological immune-mediated disorders. The sorted libraries took 850,000 to 1,000,000 CD4+ or CD8+ T cells. General observations from the study: In HTLV-1-associated myelopathy, TCR clonal expansion was greatest, whereas multiple sclerosis had the least, falling below healthy controls.

This CDR3 region has 12 residues. CDR1 is SGDLS and CDR2 is YYNGEE in the germline V gene. The V gene lost 4 bases and the J gene lost 9 bases, with 11 bases spanning the gap. On this clonotype: Antigen unknown.

cDNA was made by 5'RACE with 10-nucleotide random UMIs. Every sequencing run generated in excess of 170 million TCR-beta sequences. These sequences covered 15-18 subjects. One entry per CDR3 protein results from TCRdb running MiXCR on the 5' RACE reads. The table has 14,000 or so distinct CDR3 sequences, around 13% seen once. The TCR originated in a female donor with HTLV-1-associated myelopathy (HAM/TSP). The V gene is TRBV9, the J gene TRBJ2-1; the D is unclear. The specimen sequenced was CD8+ T cells from blood. The DNA for the CDR3 is TGTGCCAGCAGCCTACCGGGCGGTGAGCAGTTCTTC. Amino acid sequence: CASSLPGGEQFF.